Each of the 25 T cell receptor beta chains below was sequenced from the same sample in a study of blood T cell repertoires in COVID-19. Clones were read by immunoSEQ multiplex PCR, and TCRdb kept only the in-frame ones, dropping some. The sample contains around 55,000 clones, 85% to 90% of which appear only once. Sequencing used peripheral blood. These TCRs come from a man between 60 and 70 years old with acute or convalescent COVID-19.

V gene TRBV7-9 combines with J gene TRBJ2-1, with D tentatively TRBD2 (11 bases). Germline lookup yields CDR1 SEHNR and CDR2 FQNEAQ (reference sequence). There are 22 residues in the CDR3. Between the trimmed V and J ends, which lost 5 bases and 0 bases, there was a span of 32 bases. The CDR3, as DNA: TGTGCCAGCAGCAACCGGGACAGGGGTTTTTTAGCGGGAGGGAGCTCCTACAATGAGCAGTTCTTC. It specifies CASSNRDRGFLAGGSSYNEQFF.

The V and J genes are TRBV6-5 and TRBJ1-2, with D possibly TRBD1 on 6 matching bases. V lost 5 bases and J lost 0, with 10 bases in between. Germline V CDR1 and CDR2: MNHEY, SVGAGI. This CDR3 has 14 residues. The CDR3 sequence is CASSPDRPNYGYTF. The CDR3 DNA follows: TGTGCCAGCAGTCCTGACAGGCCTAACTATGGCTACACCTTC.

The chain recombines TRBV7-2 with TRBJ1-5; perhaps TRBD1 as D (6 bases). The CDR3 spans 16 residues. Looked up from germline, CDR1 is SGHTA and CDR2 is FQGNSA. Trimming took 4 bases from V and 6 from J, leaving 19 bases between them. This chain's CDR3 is CASSSKGGDLSQPQHF. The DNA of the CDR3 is TGTGCCAGCAGCTCCAAAGGGGGGGACTTGAGTCAGCCCCAGCATTTT.

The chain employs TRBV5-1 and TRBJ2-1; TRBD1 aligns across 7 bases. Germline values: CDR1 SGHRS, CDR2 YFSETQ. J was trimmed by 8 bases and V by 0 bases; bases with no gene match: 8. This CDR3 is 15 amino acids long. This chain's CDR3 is CASSLVTGAQDEQFF. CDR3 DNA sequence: TGCGCCAGCAGCTTGGTCACAGGGGCTCAAGATGAGCAGTTCTTC.

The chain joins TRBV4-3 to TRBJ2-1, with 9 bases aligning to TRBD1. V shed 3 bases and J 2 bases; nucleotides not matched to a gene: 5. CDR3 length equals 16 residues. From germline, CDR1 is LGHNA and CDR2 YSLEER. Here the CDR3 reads CASSQDRDRAYNEQFF. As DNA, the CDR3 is TGCGCCAGCAGCCAGGACCGGGACAGGGCCTACAATGAGCAGTTCTTC.

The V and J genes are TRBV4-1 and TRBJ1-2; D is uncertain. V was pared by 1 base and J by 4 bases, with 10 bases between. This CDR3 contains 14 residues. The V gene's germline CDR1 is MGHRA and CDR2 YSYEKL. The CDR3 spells CASSQVSGPYGYTF. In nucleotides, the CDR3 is TGCGCCAGCAGCCAAGTTTCAGGCCCCTATGGCTACACCTTC.

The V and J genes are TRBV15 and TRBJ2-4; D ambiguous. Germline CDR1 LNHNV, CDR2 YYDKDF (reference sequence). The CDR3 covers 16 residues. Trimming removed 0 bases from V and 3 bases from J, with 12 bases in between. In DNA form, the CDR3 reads TGTGCCACCAGCAGAGATTCAGGCGTACTCAAAAACATTCAGTACTTC. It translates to CATSRDSGVLKNIQYF.

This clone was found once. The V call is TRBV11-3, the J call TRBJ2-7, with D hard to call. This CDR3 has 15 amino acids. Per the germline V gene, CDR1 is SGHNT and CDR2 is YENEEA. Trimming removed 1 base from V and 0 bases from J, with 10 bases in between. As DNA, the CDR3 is TGTGCCAGCAGCTTAGGGGCCGCCAGCTCCTACGAGCAGTACTTC. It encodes CASSLGAASSYEQYF.

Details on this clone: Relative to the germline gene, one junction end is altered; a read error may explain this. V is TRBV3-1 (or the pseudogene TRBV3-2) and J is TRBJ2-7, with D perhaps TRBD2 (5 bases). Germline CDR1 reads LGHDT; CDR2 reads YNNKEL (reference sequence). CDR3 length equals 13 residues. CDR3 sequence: CASSQTPEAGRDF. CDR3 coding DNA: TGTGCCAGCAGCCAAACCCCGGAGGCCGGGCGGGACTTC.

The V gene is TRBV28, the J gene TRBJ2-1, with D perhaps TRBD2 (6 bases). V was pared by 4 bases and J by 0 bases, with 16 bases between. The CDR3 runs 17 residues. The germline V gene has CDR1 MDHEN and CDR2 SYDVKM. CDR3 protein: CASSSPSAPSSYNEQFF. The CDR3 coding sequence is TGTGCCAGCAGTTCTCCTAGCGCACCGAGCTCCTACAATGAGCAGTTCTTC.

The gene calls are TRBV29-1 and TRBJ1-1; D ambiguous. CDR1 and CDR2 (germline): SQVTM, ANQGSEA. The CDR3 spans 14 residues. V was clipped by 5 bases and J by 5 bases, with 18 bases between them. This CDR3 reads CSVSIGVLGTEAFF. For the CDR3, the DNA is TGCAGCGTTTCAATCGGGGTCTTAGGGACTGAAGCTTTCTTT. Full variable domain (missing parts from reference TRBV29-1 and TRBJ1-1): SAVISQKPSRDICQRGTSLTIQCQVDSQVTMMFWYRQQPGQSLTLIATANQGSEATYESGFVIDKFPISRPNLTFSTLTVSNMSPEDSSIYLCSVSIGVLGTEAFFGQGTRLTVV.

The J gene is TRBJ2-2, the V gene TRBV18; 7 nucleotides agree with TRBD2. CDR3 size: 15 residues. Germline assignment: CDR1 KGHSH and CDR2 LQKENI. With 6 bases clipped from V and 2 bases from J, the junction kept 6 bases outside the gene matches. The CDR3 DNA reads TGTGCCAGCTCTCCCAGCGGGGATAACACCGGGGAGCTGTTTTTT. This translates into CASSPSGDNTGELFF.

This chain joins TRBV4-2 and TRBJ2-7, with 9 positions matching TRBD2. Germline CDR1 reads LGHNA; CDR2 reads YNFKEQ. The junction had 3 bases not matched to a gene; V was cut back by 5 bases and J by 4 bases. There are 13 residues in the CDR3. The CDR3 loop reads CASSVGLAYEQYF. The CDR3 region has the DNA TGTGCCAGCAGCGTAGGACTAGCGTACGAGCAGTACTTC.

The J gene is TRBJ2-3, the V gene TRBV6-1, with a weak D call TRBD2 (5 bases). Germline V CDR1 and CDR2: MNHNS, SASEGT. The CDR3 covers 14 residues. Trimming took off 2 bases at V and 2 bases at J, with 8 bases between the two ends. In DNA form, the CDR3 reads TGTGCCAGCAGTGAAAGAGGGCCCACAGATACGCAGTATTTT. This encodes CASSERGPTDTQYF.

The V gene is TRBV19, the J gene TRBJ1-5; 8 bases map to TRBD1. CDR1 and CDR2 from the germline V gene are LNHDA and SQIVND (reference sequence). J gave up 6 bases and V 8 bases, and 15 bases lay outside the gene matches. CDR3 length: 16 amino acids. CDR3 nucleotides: TGTGCCAGTCGAGGACAGGGTATGGGTCGTGGTCAGCCCCAGCATTTT. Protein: CASRGQGMGRGQPQHF. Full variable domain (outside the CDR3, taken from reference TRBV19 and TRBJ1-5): DGGITQSPKYLFRKEGQNVTLSCEQNLNHDAMYWYRQDPGQGLRLIYYSQIVNDFQKGDIAEGYSVSREKKESFPLTVTSAQKNPTAFYLCASRGQGMGRGQPQHFGDGTRLSIL.

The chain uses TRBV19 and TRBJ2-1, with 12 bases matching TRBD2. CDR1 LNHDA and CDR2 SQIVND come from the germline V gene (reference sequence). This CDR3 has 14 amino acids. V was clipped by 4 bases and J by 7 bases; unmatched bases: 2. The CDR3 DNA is TGTGCCAGTAGTACACTAGCGGGGGGTAATGAGCAGTTCTTC. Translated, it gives CASSTLAGGNEQFF.

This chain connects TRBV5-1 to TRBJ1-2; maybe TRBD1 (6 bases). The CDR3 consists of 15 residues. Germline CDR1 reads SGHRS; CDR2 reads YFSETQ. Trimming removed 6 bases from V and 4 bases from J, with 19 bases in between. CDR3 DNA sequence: TGCGCCAGCAACACAAGGGGGGGAGAAGTCTATGGCTACACCTTC. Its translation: CASNTRGGEVYGYTF.

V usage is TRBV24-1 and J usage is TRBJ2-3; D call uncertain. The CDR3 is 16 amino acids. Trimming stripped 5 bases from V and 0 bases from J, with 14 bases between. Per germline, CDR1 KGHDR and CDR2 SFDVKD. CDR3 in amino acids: CATSGAAAPSTDTQYF. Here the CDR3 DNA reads TGTGCCACCAGTGGGGCAGCAGCCCCTAGCACAGATACGCAGTATTTT.

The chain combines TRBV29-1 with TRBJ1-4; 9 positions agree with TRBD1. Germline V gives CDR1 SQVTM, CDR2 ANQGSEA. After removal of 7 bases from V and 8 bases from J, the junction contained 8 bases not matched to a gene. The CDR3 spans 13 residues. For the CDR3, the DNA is TGCAGCGGCAACAGGGGGCGAGGGGAAAAACTGTTTTTT. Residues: CSGNRGRGEKLFF.

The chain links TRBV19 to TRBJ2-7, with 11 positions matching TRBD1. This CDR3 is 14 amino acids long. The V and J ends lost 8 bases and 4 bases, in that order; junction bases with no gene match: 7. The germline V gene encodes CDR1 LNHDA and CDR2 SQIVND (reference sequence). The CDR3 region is CASGNGQGAYEQYF. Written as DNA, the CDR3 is TGTGCCAGTGGAAACGGACAGGGGGCTTACGAGCAGTACTTC.

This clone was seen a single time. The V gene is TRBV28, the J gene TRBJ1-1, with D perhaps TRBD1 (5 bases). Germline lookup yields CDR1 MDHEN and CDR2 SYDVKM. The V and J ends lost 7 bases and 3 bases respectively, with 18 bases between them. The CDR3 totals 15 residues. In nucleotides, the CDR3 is TGTGCCAGCACTCCAGAGGTAGGGGCGGACACTGAAGCTTTCTTT. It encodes CASTPEVGADTEAFF.

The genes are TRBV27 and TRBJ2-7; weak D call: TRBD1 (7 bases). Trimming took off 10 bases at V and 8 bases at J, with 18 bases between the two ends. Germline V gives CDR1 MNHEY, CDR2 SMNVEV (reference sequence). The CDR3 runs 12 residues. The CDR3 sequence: CATTDREVKQYF. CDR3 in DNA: TGTGCCACCACCGACAGGGAGGTAAAGCAGTACTTC.

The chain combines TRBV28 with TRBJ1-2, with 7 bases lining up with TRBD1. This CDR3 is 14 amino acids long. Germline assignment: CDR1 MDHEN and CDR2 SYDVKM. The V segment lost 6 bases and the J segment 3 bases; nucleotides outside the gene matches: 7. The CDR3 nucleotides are TGTGCCAGCAGATACGCCGGGACAGACTATGGCTACACCTTC. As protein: CASRYAGTDYGYTF.

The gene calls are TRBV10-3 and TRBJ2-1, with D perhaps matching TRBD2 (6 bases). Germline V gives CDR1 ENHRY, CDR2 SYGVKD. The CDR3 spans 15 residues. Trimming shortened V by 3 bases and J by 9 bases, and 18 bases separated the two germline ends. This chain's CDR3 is CAISERLARGGEQFF. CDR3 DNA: TGTGCCATCAGTGAAAGGCTAGCGCGAGGAGGTGAGCAGTTCTTC.

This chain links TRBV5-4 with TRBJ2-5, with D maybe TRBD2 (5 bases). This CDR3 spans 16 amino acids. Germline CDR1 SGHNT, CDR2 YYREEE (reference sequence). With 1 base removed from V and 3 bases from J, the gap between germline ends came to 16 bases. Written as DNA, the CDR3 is TGTGCCAGCAGCTTGATCGGTCCTGCGGGTGAAGAGACCCAGTACTTC. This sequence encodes CASSLIGPAGEETQYF.